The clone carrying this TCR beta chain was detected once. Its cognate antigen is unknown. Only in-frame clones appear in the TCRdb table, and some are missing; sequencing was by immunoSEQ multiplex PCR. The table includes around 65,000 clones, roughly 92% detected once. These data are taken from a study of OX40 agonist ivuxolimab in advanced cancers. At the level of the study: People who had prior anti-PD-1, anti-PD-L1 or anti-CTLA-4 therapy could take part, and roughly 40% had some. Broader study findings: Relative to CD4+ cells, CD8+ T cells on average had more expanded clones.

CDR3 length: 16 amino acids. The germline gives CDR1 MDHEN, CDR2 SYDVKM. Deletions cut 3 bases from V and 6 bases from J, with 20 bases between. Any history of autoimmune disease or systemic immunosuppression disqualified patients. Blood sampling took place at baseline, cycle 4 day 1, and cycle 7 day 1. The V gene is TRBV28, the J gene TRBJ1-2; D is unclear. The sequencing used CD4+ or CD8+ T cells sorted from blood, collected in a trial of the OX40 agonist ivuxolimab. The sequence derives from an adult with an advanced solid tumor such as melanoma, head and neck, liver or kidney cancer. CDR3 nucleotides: TGTGCCAGCAGTTTTACAGCCATCTCTATGTCCGATGGCTACACCTTC. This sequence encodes CASSFTAISMSDGYTF.